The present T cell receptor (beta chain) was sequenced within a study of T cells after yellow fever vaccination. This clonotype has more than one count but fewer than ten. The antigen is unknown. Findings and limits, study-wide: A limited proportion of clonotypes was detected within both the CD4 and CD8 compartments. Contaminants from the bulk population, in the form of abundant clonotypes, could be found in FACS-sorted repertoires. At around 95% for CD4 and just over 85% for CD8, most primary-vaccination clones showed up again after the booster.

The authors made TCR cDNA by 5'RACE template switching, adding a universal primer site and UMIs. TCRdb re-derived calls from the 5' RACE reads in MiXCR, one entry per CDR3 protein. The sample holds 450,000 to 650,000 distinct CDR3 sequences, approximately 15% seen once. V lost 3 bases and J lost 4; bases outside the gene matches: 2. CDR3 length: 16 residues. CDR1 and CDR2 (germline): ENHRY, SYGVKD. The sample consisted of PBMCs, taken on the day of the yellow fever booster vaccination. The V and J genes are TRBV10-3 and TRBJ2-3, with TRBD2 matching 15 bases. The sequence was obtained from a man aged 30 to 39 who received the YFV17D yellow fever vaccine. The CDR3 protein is CAISEGLAGGPDTQYF. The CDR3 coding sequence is TGTGCCATCAGTGAAGGACTAGCGGGAGGGCCAGATACGCAGTATTTT.